This TCR beta chain was sequenced in a study of Ad26.COV2.S vaccination and SARS-CoV-2 variants (dated by TCRdb to 2020 to 2022). Concerning the study at large: The specificity and breadth of SARS-CoV-2-reactive T cell receptors after Ad26.COV2.S vaccination were assessed by TCRbeta repertoire sequencing. The TCR-sequenced set comprised around 32 samples: some 19 Ad26.COV2.S vaccine recipients, 5 placebo recipients and 8 SARS-CoV-2 convalescent individuals. Overall study results and their limits: After vaccination, spike-specific CD8+ and CD4+ T cell responses were reported to show substantial breadth. The authors noted that total T cell responses may have been underestimated by the TCR breadth and depth analyses. Vaccine and placebo recipients had similar non-spike TCR breadth, a finding consistent with the vaccine containing only spike. Ad26.COV2.S recipients had higher spike-specific TCR breadth than placebo recipients (P = 0.0014).

The immunoSEQ Assay was the method used to sequence TCRbeta CDR3 regions. After extraction, genomic DNA underwent amplification by bias-controlled multiplex PCR, followed by high-throughput sequencing. In the source study's methods: To quantify the absolute abundance of every unique TCRbeta CDR3 region, sequences were collapsed and filtered. T cell fraction was estimated by normalization of TCRbeta template counts to usable DNA, with usable DNA being measured through amplification of reference genes present in all nucleated cells. Repertoire TCRs were annotated as SARS-CoV-2-specific by exact matching of V gene, CDR3 amino acid sequence and J gene to a known reactive TCR set. MIRA supplied the reference SARS-CoV-2 TCR set, which was filtered for enrichment in COVID-19-positive ImmuneCODE repertoires so that public or cross-reactive TCRs were removed. Based on the MIRA antigens, annotated TCRs were further analysed at the level of specific ORF or position within ORF. Breadth was defined as the number of annotated unique rearrangements divided by the total number of unique productive rearrangements, and depth was defined as the summed frequency of the annotated unique rearrangements. Group comparisons of TCR breadth used two-sided Wilcoxon rank-sum tests. TCRdb took this table from immuneACCESS and kept in-frame rearrangements with V and J called. Such tables lack part of the clones; where checked against another copy, unresolved V genes explain under half of the gap, and the rest is unexplained. V, J and clone size derive from that table, while D and trimming were established from the DNA sequence. Counted in this sample were about 180,000 clones; around 85% of them appeared once. 5% to 6.5% of the sample is in the top ten clones.

CDR1 SGHDT and CDR2 YYEEEE are derived from the germline V gene. The CDR3 runs 15 residues from the cysteine to the phenylalanine. The kept DNA is CDR3 alone, 45 bases in frame from the first base. Ends trimmed: V by 0 bases, J by 4 bases; bases unmatched to a gene: 2. This clone was counted a single time. The clone's antigen remains unknown. Base-call qualities are not available, and no considerably larger clone is one nucleotide away. Read against the paper, the sample's time point label means: individuals recovered from natural SARS-CoV-2 infection. The clonotype comes from a human donor who had recovered from COVID-19. The sequence links TRBV5-6 to TRBJ1-5, and 9 junctional nucleotides match TRBD1. This specimen consisted of peripheral blood, obtained after recovery from COVID-19. Read as DNA, the sequence is TGTGCCAGCAGCTTGGCGGACAGGGGTAATCAGCCCCAGCATTTT. The encoded protein is CASSLADRGNQPQHF.